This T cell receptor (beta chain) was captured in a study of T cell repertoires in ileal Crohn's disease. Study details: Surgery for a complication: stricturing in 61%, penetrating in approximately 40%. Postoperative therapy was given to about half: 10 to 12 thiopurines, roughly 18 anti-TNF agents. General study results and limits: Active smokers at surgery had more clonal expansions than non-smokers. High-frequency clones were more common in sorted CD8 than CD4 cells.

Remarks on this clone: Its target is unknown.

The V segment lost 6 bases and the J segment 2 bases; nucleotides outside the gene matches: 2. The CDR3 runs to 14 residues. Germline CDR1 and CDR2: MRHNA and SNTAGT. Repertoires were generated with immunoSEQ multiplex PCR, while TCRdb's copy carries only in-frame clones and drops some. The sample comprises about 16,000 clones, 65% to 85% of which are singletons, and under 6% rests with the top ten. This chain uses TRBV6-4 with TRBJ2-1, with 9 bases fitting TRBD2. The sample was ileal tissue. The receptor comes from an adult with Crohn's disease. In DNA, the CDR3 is TGTGCCAGCAGCCCTAGCGGGACCTACAATGAGCAGTTCTTC. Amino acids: CASSPSGTYNEQFF.